This T cell receptor (beta chain) was captured by sequencing in a study of blood T cell repertoires in COVID-19. The wider study: Specimens from acute and convalescent COVID-19 originated in the United States, Italy and Spain. T cells, B-cell-depleted T cells, or PBMCs supplied cDNA or gDNA.

Clones were sequenced by immunoSEQ multiplex PCR, and TCRdb holds only the in-frame ones, with some missing. The repertoire has 150,000 to 190,000 clones, about four fifths of them found once; the top ten carry around 3.4%. This clone was recorded at least ten times. Germline V gene data show CDR1 as SGHRS and CDR2 as YFSETQ. Between the trimmed V and J ends, which lost 1 base and 1 base, there was a span of 11 bases. This CDR3 has 15 residues. The chain carries TRBV5-1 and TRBJ1-1; D remains unclear. The sequenced material came from peripheral blood. The sequence was collected from an elderly woman with acute or convalescent COVID-19. The chain's CDR3 is CASSLPNSGNTEAFF. CDR3 sequence (DNA): TGCGCCAGCAGCTTGCCCAACAGCGGGAACACTGAAGCTTTCTTT.